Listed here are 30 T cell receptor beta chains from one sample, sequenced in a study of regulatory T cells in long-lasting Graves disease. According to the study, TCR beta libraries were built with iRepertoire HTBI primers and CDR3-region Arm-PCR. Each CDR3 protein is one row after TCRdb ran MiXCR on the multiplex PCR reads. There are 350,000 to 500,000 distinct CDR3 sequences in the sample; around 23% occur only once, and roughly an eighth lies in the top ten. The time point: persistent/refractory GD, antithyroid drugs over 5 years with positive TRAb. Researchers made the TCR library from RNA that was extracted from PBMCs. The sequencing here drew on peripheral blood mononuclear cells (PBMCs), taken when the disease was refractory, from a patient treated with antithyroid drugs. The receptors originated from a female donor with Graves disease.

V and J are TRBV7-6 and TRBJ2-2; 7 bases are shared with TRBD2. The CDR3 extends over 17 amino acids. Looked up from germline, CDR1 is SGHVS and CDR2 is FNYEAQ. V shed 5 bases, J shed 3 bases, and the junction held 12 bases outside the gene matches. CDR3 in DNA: TGTGCCAGCAGCACTCCTGGAGGCGGGAGTTACACCGGGGAGCTGTTTTTT. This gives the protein CASSTPGGGSYTGELFF.

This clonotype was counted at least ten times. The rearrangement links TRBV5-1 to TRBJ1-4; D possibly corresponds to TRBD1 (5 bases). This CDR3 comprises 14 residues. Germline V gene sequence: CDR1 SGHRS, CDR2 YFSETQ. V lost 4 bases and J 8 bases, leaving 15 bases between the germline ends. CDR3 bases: TGCGCCAGCAGCCAATCCGGGGACGAGGAAAAACTGTTTTTT. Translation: CASSQSGDEEKLFF.

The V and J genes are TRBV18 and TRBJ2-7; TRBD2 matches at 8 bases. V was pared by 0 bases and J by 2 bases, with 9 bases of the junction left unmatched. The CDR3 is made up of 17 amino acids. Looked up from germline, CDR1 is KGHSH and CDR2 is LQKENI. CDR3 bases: TGTGCCAGCTCACCACCGGGTAGCGGGACTAAAACCTACGAGCAGTACTTC. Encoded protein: CASSPPGSGTKTYEQYF.

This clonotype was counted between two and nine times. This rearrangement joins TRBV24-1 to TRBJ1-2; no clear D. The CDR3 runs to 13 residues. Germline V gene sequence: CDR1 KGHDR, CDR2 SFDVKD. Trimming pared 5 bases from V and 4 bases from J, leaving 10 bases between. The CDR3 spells CATSGPGSYGYTF. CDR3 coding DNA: TGTGCCACCAGTGGCCCGGGGAGCTATGGCTACACCTTC.

As DNA, the CDR3 is TGCGCCAGCGACACAGGGGGAACTAACACCGGGGAGCTGTTTTTT. It translates to CASDTGGTNTGELFF. The chain combines TRBV10-2 with TRBJ2-2, with 8 positions matching TRBD1. Germline V gene sequence: CDR1 WSHSY, CDR2 SAAADI. V shed 8 bases, J shed 2 bases, and the junction held 7 bases outside the gene matches. CDR3 length: 15 amino acids.

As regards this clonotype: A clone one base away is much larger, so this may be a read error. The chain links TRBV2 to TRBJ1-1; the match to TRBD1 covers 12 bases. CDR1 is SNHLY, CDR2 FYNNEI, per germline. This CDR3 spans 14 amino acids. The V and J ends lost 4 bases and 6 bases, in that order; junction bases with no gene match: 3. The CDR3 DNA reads TGTGCCAGCAGTGGAAGGGACAGGGGGCCTGAAGCTTTCTTT. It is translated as CASSGRDRGPEAFF.

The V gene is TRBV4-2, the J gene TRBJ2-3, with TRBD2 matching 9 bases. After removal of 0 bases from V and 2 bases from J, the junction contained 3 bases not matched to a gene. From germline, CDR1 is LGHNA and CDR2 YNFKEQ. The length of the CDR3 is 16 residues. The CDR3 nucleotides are TGTGCCAGCAGCCAAGATGTGGGACTAGCCACAGATACGCAGTATTTT. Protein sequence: CASSQDVGLATDTQYF.

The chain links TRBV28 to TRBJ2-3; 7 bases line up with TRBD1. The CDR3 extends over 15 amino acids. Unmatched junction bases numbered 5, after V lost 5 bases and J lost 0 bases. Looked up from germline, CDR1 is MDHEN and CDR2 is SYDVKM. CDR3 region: CASSLGDRSTDTQYF. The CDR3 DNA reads TGTGCCAGCAGTCTGGGGGACAGAAGCACAGATACGCAGTATTTT.

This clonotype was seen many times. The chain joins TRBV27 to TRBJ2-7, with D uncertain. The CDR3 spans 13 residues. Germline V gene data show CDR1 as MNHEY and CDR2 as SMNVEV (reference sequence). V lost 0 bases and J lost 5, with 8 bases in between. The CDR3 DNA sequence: TGTGCCAGCAGTTTATCGCTAGTCAACGAGCAGTACTTC. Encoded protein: CASSLSLVNEQYF.

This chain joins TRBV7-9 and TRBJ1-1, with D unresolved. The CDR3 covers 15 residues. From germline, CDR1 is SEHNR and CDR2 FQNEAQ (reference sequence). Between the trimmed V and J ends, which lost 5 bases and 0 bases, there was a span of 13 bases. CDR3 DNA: TGTGCCAGCAGCCCTCTGGGAATTATGAACACTGAAGCTTTCTTT. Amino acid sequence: CASSPLGIMNTEAFF. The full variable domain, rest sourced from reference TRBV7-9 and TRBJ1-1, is DTGVSQNPRHKITKRGQNVTFRCDPISEHNRLYWYRQTLGQGPEFLTYFQNEAQLEKSRLLSDRFSAERPKGSFSTLEIQRTEQGDSAMYLCASSPLGIMNTEAFFGQGTRLTVV.

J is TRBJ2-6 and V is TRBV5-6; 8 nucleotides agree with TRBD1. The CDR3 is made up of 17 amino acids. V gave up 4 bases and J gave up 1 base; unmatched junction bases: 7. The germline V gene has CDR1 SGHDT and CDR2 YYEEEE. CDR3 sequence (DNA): TGTGCCAGCAGCGCCACGGACAGGGCGTCTGGGGCCAACGTCCTGACTTTC. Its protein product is CASSATDRASGANVLTF.

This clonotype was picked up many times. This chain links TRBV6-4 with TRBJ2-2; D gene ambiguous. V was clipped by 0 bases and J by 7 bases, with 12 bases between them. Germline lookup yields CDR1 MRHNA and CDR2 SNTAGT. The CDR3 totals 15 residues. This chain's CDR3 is CASSDSTEGFGELFF. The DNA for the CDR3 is TGTGCCAGCAGTGACTCCACTGAAGGGTTCGGGGAGCTGTTTTTT.

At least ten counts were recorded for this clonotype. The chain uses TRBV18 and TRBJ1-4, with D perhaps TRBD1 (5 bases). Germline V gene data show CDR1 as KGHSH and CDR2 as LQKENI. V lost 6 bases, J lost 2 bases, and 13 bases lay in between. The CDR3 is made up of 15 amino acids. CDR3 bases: TGTGCCAGCTCCCCCGGGACCGCTACTAATGAAAAACTGTTTTTT. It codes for CASSPGTATNEKLFF.

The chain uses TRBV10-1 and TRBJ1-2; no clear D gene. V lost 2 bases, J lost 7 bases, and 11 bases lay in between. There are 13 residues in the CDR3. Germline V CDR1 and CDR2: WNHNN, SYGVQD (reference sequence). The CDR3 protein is CASSEGGSGGYTF. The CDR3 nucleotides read TGCGCCAGCAGTGAGGGTGGCTCTGGTGGCTACACCTTC.

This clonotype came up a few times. As DNA, the CDR3 is TGTGCCATCAGTGAGTCTCTGACTAGGACATCCACAGATACGCAGTATTTT. The encoded protein is CAISESLTRTSTDTQYF. The rearrangement links TRBV10-3 to TRBJ2-3; D possibly corresponds to TRBD2 (6 bases). The CDR3 spans 17 residues. V was pared by 0 bases and J by 2 bases, with 15 bases between. In germline, CDR1 is ENHRY, CDR2 SYGVKD.

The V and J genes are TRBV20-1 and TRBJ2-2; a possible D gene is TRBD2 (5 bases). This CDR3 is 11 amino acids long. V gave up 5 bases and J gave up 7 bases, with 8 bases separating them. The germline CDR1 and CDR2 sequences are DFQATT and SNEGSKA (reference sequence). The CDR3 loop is CSAGLGGELFF. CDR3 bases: TGCAGTGCTGGACTTGGCGGGGAGCTGTTTTTT.

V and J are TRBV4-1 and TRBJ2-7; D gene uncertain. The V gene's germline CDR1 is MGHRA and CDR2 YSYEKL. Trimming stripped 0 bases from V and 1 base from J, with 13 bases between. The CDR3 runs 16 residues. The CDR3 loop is CASSQEVAVPSYEQYF. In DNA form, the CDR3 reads TGCGCCAGCAGCCAAGAGGTCGCAGTGCCTTCCTACGAGCAGTACTTC.

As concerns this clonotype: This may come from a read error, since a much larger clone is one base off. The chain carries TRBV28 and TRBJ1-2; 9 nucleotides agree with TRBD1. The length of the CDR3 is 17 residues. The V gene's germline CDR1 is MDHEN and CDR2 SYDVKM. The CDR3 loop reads CTSSLSGGITGGFGYTF. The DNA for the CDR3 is TGTACCAGCAGTTTATCCGGTGGGATCACAGGGGGCTTTGGCTACACCTTC.

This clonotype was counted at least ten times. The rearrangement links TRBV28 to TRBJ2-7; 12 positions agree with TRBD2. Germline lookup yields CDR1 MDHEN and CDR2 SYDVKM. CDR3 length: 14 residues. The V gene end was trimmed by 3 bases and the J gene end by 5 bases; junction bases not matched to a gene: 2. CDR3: CASSLSSGGDEQYF. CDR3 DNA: TGTGCCAGCAGTTTGTCTAGCGGGGGGGACGAGCAGTACTTC.

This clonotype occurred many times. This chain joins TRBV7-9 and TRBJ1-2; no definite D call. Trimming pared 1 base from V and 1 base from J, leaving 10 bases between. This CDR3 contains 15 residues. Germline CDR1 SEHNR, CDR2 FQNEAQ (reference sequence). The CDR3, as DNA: TGTGCCAGCAGCTTAGATGGGCGGAGTAACTATGGCTACACCTTC. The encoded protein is CASSLDGRSNYGYTF.

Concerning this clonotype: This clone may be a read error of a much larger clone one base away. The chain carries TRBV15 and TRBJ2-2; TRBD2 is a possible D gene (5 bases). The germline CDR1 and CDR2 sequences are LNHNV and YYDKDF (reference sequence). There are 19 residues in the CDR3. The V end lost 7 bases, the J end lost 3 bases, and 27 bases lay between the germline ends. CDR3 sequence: CATNWYSTSGYSDTGELFF. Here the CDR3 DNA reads TGTGCCACCAATTGGTATAGTACGTCGGGATACTCGGACACCGGGGAGCTGTTTTTT.

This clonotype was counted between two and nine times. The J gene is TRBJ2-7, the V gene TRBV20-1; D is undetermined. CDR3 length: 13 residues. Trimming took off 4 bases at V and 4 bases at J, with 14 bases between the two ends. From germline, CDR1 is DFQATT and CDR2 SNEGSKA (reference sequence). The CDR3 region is CSATGPIQYEQYF. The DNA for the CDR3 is TGCAGTGCTACCGGACCAATACAATACGAGCAGTACTTC.

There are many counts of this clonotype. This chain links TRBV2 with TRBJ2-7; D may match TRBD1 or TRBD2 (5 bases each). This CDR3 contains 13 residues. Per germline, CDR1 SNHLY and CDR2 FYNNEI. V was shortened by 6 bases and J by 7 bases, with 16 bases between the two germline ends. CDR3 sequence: CASSPRGYTEQYF. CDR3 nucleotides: TGTGCCAGCAGCCCCCGGGGCTATACGGAGCAGTACTTC. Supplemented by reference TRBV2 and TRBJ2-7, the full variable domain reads EPEVTQTPSHQVTQMGQEVILRCVPISNHLYFYWYRQILGQKVEFLVSFYNNEISEKSEIFDDQFSVERPDGSNFTLKIRSTKLEDSAMYFCASSPRGYTEQYFGPGTRLTVT.

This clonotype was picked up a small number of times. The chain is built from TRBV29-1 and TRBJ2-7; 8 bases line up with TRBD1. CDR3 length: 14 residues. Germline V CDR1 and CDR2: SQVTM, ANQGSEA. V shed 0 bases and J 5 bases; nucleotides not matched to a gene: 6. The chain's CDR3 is CSVEDLGQGDEQYF. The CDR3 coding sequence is TGCAGCGTTGAAGATCTCGGACAGGGTGACGAGCAGTACTTC.

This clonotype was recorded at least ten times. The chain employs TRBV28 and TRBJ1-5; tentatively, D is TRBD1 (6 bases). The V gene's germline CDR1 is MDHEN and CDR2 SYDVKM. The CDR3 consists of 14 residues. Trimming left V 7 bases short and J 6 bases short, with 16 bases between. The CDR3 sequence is CASNLGGATQPQHF. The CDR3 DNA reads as TGTGCCAGCAATCTGGGGGGGGCAACTCAGCCCCAGCATTTT.

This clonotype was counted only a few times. CDR3 nucleotide sequence: TGTGCCAGTAGTATAGCCTGGGACGGCTACACCTTC. Its protein is CASSIAWDGYTF. The chain combines TRBV19 with TRBJ1-2, with D maybe TRBD1 (5 bases). This CDR3 has 12 amino acids. V lost 1 base and J lost 8, with 8 bases in between. CDR1 and CDR2 from the germline V gene are LNHDA and SQIVND (reference sequence).

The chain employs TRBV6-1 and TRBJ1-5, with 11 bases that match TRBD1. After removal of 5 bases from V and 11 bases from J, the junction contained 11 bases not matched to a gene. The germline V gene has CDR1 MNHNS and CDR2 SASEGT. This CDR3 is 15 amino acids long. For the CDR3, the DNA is TGTGCCAGCAGTACCGGGACAGGGGGGTACTTGTCCCAGCATTTT. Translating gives CASSTGTGGYLSQHF.

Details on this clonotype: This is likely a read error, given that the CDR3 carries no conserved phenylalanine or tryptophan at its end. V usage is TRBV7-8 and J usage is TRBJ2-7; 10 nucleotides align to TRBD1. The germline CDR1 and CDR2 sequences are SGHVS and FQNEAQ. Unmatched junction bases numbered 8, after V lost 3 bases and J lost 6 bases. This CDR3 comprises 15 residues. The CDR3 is CASSFSGTGAIEQYS. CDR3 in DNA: TGTGCCAGCAGCTTCTCCGGGACAGGGGCCATCGAGCAGTACTCC.

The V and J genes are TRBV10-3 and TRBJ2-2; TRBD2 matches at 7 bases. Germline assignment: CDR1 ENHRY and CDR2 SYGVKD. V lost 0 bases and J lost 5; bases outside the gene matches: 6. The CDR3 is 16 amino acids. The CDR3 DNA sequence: TGTGCCATCAGTGAGTCGAGCGGGGAGGGTACCGGGGAGCTGTTTTTT. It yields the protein CAISESSGEGTGELFF.

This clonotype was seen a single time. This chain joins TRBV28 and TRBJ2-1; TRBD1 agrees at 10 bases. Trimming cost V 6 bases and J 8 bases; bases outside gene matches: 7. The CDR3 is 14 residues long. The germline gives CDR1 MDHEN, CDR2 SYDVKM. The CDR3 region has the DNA TGTGCCAGCAGACCGGGACAGGGGTTTCATGAGCAGTTCTTC. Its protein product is CASRPGQGFHEQFF.